The rows below give T cell receptor beta chains drawn from one sample of a study of Graves' ophthalmopathy and Graves' hyperthyroidism. MiXCR, applied by TCRdb to the multiplex PCR reads, yields one record per CDR3 protein. Of about 550,000 distinct CDR3 sequences in the sample, about 40% are singletons; the top ten hold 3.5% to 5%. Sequenced: peripheral blood or thyroid tissue (not recorded which). Every receptor here comes from an adult man with Graves' hyperthyroidism. The CDR3 runs from the conserved cysteine through the conserved F or W. A D gene is named only where the DNA matches it firmly. The listing skips clone size in some rows; elsewhere it reads once, few, many or a size class.

V gene	J gene	clone size	D gene	CDR3 length	CDR3 protein	CDR3 DNA
TRBV6-1	TRBJ2-7	many	TRBD1	16	CASSEGGQGWAYEQYF	TGTGCCAGCAGTGAGGGGGGACAGGGGTGGGCCTACGAGCAGTACTTC
TRBV29-1	TRBJ1-4	NA	NA	14	CSGTMTDTNEKLFF	TGCAGCGGGACAATGACAGACACTAATGAAAAACTGTTTTTT
TRBV3-1	TRBJ1-6	many	NA	15	CASSLRQSLQSPLHF	TGTGCCAGCAGCCTCAGACAGTCTCTACAGTCACCCCTCCACTTT
TRBV7-2	TRBJ2-1	NA	TRBD2	13	CASSFVAGPEQFF	TGTGCCAGCAGCTTTGTAGCGGGACCCGAGCAGTTCTTC
TRBV7-8	TRBJ1-4	many	NA	14	CASSPFRLNEKLFF	TGTGCCAGCAGCCCTTTCAGGCTTAATGAAAAACTGTTTTTT
TRBV10-3	TRBJ2-1	few	NA	12	CAISGGYLGQFF	TGTGCCATCAGTGGGGGATACCTAGGGCAGTTCTTC
TRBV24-1	TRBJ1-2	many	TRBD1	16	CATSGTLQTGRDGYTF	TGTGCCACCAGTGGGACTCTGCAGACAGGGCGCGATGGCTACACCTTC
TRBV20-1	TRBJ2-2	many	NA	14	CSARPSGLTGELFF	TGCAGTGCTAGGCCCAGCGGACTCACCGGGGAGCTGTTTTTT
TRBV19	TRBJ1-2	NA	TRBD1	19	CASSAKGQGASPDGYGYTF	TGTGCCAGTAGTGCAAAGGGACAGGGGGCATCTCCTGATGGCTATGGCTACACCTTC
TRBV7-9	TRBJ1-1	few	TRBD1	16	CASSLDRGGYNTEAFF	TGTGCCAGCAGCTTGGACAGGGGCGGGTATAACACTGAAGCTTTCTTT
TRBV6-5	TRBJ1-6	many	NA	13	CASSYGRYSPLHF	TGTGCCAGCAGTTACGGGAGGTATTCACCCCTCCACTTT
TRBV6-1	TRBJ1-5	many	NA	16	CASSVGPSVGNQPQHF	TGTGCCAGCAGTGTGGGCCCTTCGGTCGGCAATCAGCCCCAGCATTTT
TRBV12-3/TRBV12-4	TRBJ1-4	NA	NA	13	CASSGTDREKLFF	TGTGCCAGCAGTGGGACGGACCGGGAAAAACTGTTTTTT
TRBV5-6	TRBJ2-5	NA	NA	14	CASSLRAGVQPQYF	TGCGCCAGCAGCCTCCGGGCAGGGGTTCAGCCCCAGTACTTC
TRBV27	TRBJ1-2	few	TRBD1	15	CASSSTGQANYGYTF	TGTGCCAGCAGCAGTACGGGACAGGCTAACTATGGCTACACCTTC
TRBV12-3/TRBV12-4	TRBJ2-7	NA	TRBD2	17	CASSLATGGVSSYEQYF	TGTGCCAGCAGTTTAGCGACTGGGGGGGTTAGCTCCTACGAGCAGTACTTC
TRBV7-6	TRBJ1-6	many	TRBD1	17	CASSLEGQGTYNSPLHF	TGTGCCAGCAGCTTAGAGGGACAGGGGACATATAATTCACCCCTCCACTTT
TRBV5-1	TRBJ2-2	NA	NA	11	CASTPSGELFF	TGCGCCAGCACTCCTAGCGGGGAGCTGTTTTTT
TRBV7-9	TRBJ1-3	NA	NA	16	CASSPWGEDSGNTIYF	TGTGCCAGCAGCCCTTGGGGGGAAGACTCTGGAAACACCATATATTTT
TRBV19	TRBJ2-5	NA	NA	15	CASSEADNLQETQYF	TGTGCCAGTAGTGAAGCGGACAATTTACAAGAGACCCAGTACTTC
TRBV20-1	TRBJ1-1	NA	NA	15	CSAYTEGSMNTEAFF	TGCAGTGCGTATACAGAGGGCTCTATGAACACTGAAGCTTTCTTT
TRBV25-1	TRBJ2-2	many	TRBD2	16	CASRGGTSGSTGELFF	TGTGCCAGCAGGGGCGGGACTAGCGGGAGCACCGGGGAGCTGTTTTTT
TRBV12-3/TRBV12-4	TRBJ2-7	many	NA	16	CASSSYGTASSYEQYF	TGTGCCAGCAGTAGTTACGGGACCGCGAGCTCCTACGAGCAGTACTTC
TRBV20-1	TRBJ2-5	many	NA	13	CSARIAVQETQYF	TGCAGTGCTAGGATAGCGGTCCAAGAGACCCAGTACTTC
TRBV24-1	TRBJ1-6	many	NA	14	CATSAGISNSPLHF	TGTGCCACCAGTGCTGGGATTTCTAATTCACCCCTCCACTTT
TRBV29-1	TRBJ2-7	NA	TRBD1	13	CSVTDGTDYEQYF	TGCAGCGTGACTGACGGGACAGACTACGAGCAGTACTTC
TRBV2	TRBJ2-3	NA	TRBD2	17	CASRQLAGGPSTDTQYF	TGTGCCAGCAGGCAACTAGCGGGAGGGCCAAGCACAGATACGCAGTATTTT
TRBV24-1	TRBJ2-2	NA	TRBD1	20	CATSDTPRTGEGVADNEQFF	TGTGCCACCAGTGACACGCCCCGGACAGGGGAGGGGGTAGCGGACAATGAGCAGTTTTTT
TRBV5-6	TRBJ1-6	few	NA	15	CASSPIGGDNSPLHF	TGTGCCAGCTCACCGATCGGGGGCGATAATTCACCCCTCCACTTT
TRBV2	TRBJ1-2	few	TRBD1	13	CASISGTGYGYTF	TGTGCCAGCATTTCCGGGACAGGCTATGGCTACACCTTC
TRBV6-5	TRBJ1-1	many	NA	14	CASSRRDGNTEAFF	TGTGCCAGCAGTCGCCGGGACGGGAACACTGAAGCTTTCTTT
TRBV7-9	TRBJ1-5	NA	TRBD1	15	CASSFRDREGQPQHF	TGTGCCAGCAGCTTCCGGGACAGGGAGGGTCAGCCCCAGCATTTT
TRBV20-1	TRBJ1-2	many	NA	12	CSAREKNYGYTF	TGCAGTGCTAGAGAGAAAAACTATGGCTACACCTTC
TRBV3-1	TRBJ1-1	few	NA	13	CASSQYDGGKAFF	TGTGCCAGCAGCCAATACGACGGGGGAAAAGCTTTCTTT
TRBV7-2	TRBJ2-5	many	NA	11	CASRVAETQYF	TGTGCCAGCAGAGTAGCAGAGACCCAGTACTTC
TRBV28	TRBJ1-2	many	NA	13	CASSFKADYGYTF	TGTGCCAGCAGTTTCAAGGCAGATTATGGCTACACCTTC
TRBV7-3	TRBJ2-5	few	TRBD1	14	CASSSTTGGETQYF	TGTGCCAGCAGCAGTACGACAGGGGGTGAGACCCAGTACTTC
TRBV5-1	TRBJ1-5	few	TRBD1	14	CASSSGTGGSPQHF	TGCGCCAGCAGCTCCGGGACAGGGGGCAGTCCCCAGCATTTT
TRBV5-1	TRBJ2-7	many	TRBD2	18	CASSSGLAGGPSSYEQYF	TGCGCCAGCAGCTCGGGACTAGCGGGGGGCCCTAGCTCCTACGAGCAGTACTTC
TRBV10-1	TRBJ2-7	NA	NA	14	CASSESTPRWGQYF	TGCGCCAGCAGTGAGTCGACTCCCAGATGGGGGCAGTACTTC
TRBV2	TRBJ1-2	many	NA	13	CASRGRPNYGYTF	TGTGCCAGCAGGGGGAGGCCTAACTATGGCTACACCTTC
TRBV20-1	TRBJ1-1	many	NA	15	CSARDSSRVNTEAFF	TGCAGTGCTAGAGATAGTTCCCGGGTGAACACTGAAGCTTTCTTT
TRBV4-1	TRBJ1-1	NA	NA	15	CASSQVQNMNTEAFF	TGCGCCAGCAGCCAAGTCCAGAACATGAACACTGAAGCTTTCTTT
TRBV5-4	TRBJ2-5	NA	TRBD1	16	CASSLPRRQGEETQYF	TGTGCCAGCAGCCTCCCAAGGCGACAGGGGGAAGAGACCCAGTACTTC
TRBV24-1	TRBJ2-1	NA	NA	13	CATSKTVGNEQFF	TGTGCCACCAGCAAGACGGTTGGCAATGAGCAGTTCTTC
TRBV12-3/TRBV12-4	TRBJ1-2	many	NA	13	CASRTDGERGYTF	TGTGCCAGCAGGACGGACGGGGAGCGCGGCTACACCTTC
TRBV4-1	TRBJ1-2	many	NA	13	CASSQEGNYGYTF	TGCGCCAGCAGCCAAGAGGGCAACTATGGCTACACCTTC
TRBV2	TRBJ2-7	few	NA	14	CASSATQGWYEQYF	TGTGCCAGCAGTGCGACACAGGGTTGGTACGAGCAGTACTTC
TRBV20-1	TRBJ1-3	many	TRBD1	16	CSARDWDRGSGNTIYF	TGCAGTGCTAGAGATTGGGACAGGGGATCTGGAAACACCATATATTTT
TRBV2	TRBJ2-3	NA	TRBD1	12	CASSGTEDTQYF	TGTGCCAGCAGCGGGACAGAGGATACGCAGTATTTT